This T cell receptor (beta chain) was profiled in a study of T cell responses to AZD1222 COVID-19 vaccine. Regarding the study as a whole: Seropositive AZD1222 recipients at baseline numbered only 6 or 7. Sampled repertoires all dated from after the peak T cell response. The donor group comprised mostly white British people and more females; the analysis possibly underestimated clonal diversity. Spike-spanning, vaccine-associated CD4 TCRs were dominant at 160-218 and 743-854.

Here immunoSEQ multiplex PCR was the method, and the copy in TCRdb shows in-frame clones only, minus some. The sample contains around 94,000 clones, roughly 89% of which appear only once. Details on this clone: Its antigen remains unidentified.

Trimming at V came to 10 bases and at J to 5 bases, leaving 10 bases not matched to a gene. Germline CDR1 LGHDT, CDR2 YNNKEL (reference sequence). This CDR3 is built from 15 residues. The V gene is TRBV3-1 (or the pseudogene TRBV3-2), the J gene TRBJ2-3; 12 bases fit TRBD2. The sequenced sample was peripheral blood, obtained on day 0 of AZD1222 vaccination. The source is an adult in good health. The CDR3 loop is CAIRSSGGAGDTQYF. In DNA, the CDR3 is TGTGCCATTAGATCTAGCGGGGGGGCTGGAGATACGCAGTATTTT.